These T cell receptor beta chains were read from a single sample in a study of cytomegalovirus exposure and HLA in healthy donors. Assay: immunoSEQ multiplex PCR; the TCRdb copy retains only in-frame clones and omits some. The sample lists 150,000 to 200,000 clones, roughly 74% occurring once. Sequences were obtained from PBMCs. These receptors were obtained from a woman aged 25 to 45 in good health and CMV-seropositive. CDR3s include the opening cysteine and the closing phenylalanine or tryptophan. The D gene is left open where the match is weak. Clone size appears in some rows only: once, few, many, or a class for an expanded clone.

v_call: TRBV4-2; j_call: TRBJ2-5; clone_size: -; d_call: TRBD2; cdr3_nt: TGTGCCAGCAGCCAACGGCTAGCGGGGGAGACCCAGTACTTC; cdr3_aa: CASSQRLAGETQYF
v_call: TRBV5-1; j_call: TRBJ2-7; clone_size: -; d_call: -; cdr3_nt: TGCGCCAGCAGATATCGAGGCTCCTACGAGCAGTACTTC; cdr3_aa: CASRYRGSYEQYF
v_call: TRBV6-5; j_call: TRBJ2-7; clone_size: -; d_call: TRBD2; cdr3_nt: TGTGCCAGCAGTTATACTAGCGGGAGCTACGCCGAGCAGTACTTC; cdr3_aa: CASSYTSGSYAEQYF
v_call: TRBV6-5; j_call: TRBJ1-1; clone_size: few; d_call: -; cdr3_nt: TGTGCCAGCAGACAAAACAGGTTAGAAGCTTTCTTT; cdr3_aa: CASRQNRLEAFF
v_call: TRBV5-4; j_call: TRBJ2-2; clone_size: few; d_call: TRBD2; cdr3_nt: TGTGCCAGCAGCTTGGCCAAAGGCGGGAGGGCCACCGGGGAGCTGTTTTTT; cdr3_aa: CASSLAKGGRATGELFF
v_call: TRBV7-8; j_call: TRBJ2-1; clone_size: few; d_call: -; cdr3_nt: TGTGCCAGCAGCCGCACCAGCGGCTCCTACAATGAGCAGTTCTTC; cdr3_aa: CASSRTSGSYNEQFF
v_call: TRBV19; j_call: TRBJ2-7; clone_size: -; d_call: -; cdr3_nt: TGTGCCAGTAGTTTCCGGAGGGGTCAACGGGCCTACGAGCAGTACTTC; cdr3_aa: CASSFRRGQRAYEQYF
v_call: TRBV6-1; j_call: TRBJ1-5; clone_size: -; d_call: TRBD1; cdr3_nt: TGTGCCAGCAGTGGAGTGCAGGGGGCTCGGCTTAATCAGCCCCAGCATTTT; cdr3_aa: CASSGVQGARLNQPQHF
v_call: TRBV19; j_call: TRBJ2-7; clone_size: -; d_call: TRBD1; cdr3_nt: TGTGCCAGTAGTGTCGGACAGGGTCTCCACGAGCAGTACTTC; cdr3_aa: CASSVGQGLHEQYF
v_call: TRBV5-1; j_call: TRBJ2-3; clone_size: -; d_call: TRBD2; cdr3_nt: TGCGCCAGCAGCTTCAACGGGAGGGTAACAGATACGCAGTATTTT; cdr3_aa: CASSFNGRVTDTQYF
v_call: TRBV7-9; j_call: TRBJ2-5; clone_size: -; d_call: TRBD2; cdr3_nt: TGTGCCAGCAGCTGGACTAGCGGGCAAGAGACCCAGTACTTC; cdr3_aa: CASSWTSGQETQYF
v_call: TRBV27; j_call: TRBJ2-3; clone_size: -; d_call: TRBD1; cdr3_nt: TGTGCCAGCAGTTATGGGGGACGACAGGGGAGCACAGATACGCAGTATTTT; cdr3_aa: CASSYGGRQGSTDTQYF
v_call: TRBV25-1; j_call: TRBJ1-3; clone_size: -; d_call: -; cdr3_nt: TGTGCCAGTTCAGGCTCTGGAAACACCATATATTTT; cdr3_aa: CASSGSGNTIYF
v_call: TRBV6-5; j_call: TRBJ2-7; clone_size: -; d_call: TRBD1; cdr3_nt: TGTGCCAGCAGCCCGGGACAGGCTCTCTACGAGCAGTACTTC; cdr3_aa: CASSPGQALYEQYF
v_call: TRBV7-9; j_call: TRBJ2-2; clone_size: -; d_call: TRBD2; cdr3_nt: TGTGCCAGCAGCTCCCCCTTAGCGGGAGATAACACCGGGGAGCTGTTTTTT; cdr3_aa: CASSSPLAGDNTGELFF
v_call: TRBV19; j_call: TRBJ1-2; clone_size: -; d_call: TRBD1; cdr3_nt: TGTGCCAGTAGTCCGAACGACAGGGTCCATGGCTACACCTTC; cdr3_aa: CASSPNDRVHGYTF
v_call: TRBV9; j_call: TRBJ1-2; clone_size: -; d_call: TRBD1; cdr3_nt: TGTGCCAGCAGTTACCGGGACAGCTTTAACTATGGCTACACCTTC; cdr3_aa: CASSYRDSFNYGYTF
v_call: TRBV9; j_call: TRBJ1-2; clone_size: -; d_call: -; cdr3_nt: TGTGCCAGCAGCTCACGGTCGGGCTACACCTTC; cdr3_aa: CASSSRSGYTF
v_call: TRBV15; j_call: TRBJ2-7; clone_size: -; d_call: -; cdr3_nt: TGTGCCACCAGCAGAGGGCCTAGGGGAGGCGGCGAGCAGTACTTC; cdr3_aa: CATSRGPRGGGEQYF
v_call: TRBV21-1; j_call: TRBJ1-2; clone_size: -; d_call: -; cdr3_nt: TGTGCCAGCAGCAAAGAGGGAGACTTCCGAGACACCTTCTATGGCTACACCTTC; cdr3_aa: CASSKEGDFRDTFYGYTF
v_call: TRBV7-9; j_call: TRBJ2-7; clone_size: -; d_call: TRBD1; cdr3_nt: TGTGCCAGCAGCTTAGGACAGGGATATAACGAGCAGTACTTC; cdr3_aa: CASSLGQGYNEQYF
v_call: TRBV4-1; j_call: TRBJ1-4; clone_size: -; d_call: -; cdr3_nt: TGCGCCAGCAGCCAAGATACAACCGCAAATGAAAAACTGTTTTTT; cdr3_aa: CASSQDTTANEKLFF